The 17 T cell receptor beta chains listed next were all sequenced from one sample in a study of cytomegalovirus exposure and HLA in healthy donors. It was with 60 Vbeta and 13 Jbeta primers that the PCR ran. The table came from immunoSEQ multiplex PCR; TCRdb's copy has only in-frame clones and leaves some out. This table holds some 71,000 clones, 65% to 70% found once. Specimen: PBMCs. The receptor source for this set is a man aged 35 to 55 in good health and CMV-seropositive.

J is TRBJ2-1 and V is TRBV6-1, with D possibly TRBD2 on 5 matching bases. CDR3 length equals 16 residues. The ends were cut back, 1 base at V and 0 bases at J, with 10 bases in the middle. Germline lookup yields CDR1 MNHNS and CDR2 SASEGT. As DNA, the CDR3 is TGTGCCAGCAGTGAAGGGAGAGCGGCCTCCTACAATGAGCAGTTCTTC. Translation gives CASSEGRAASYNEQFF.

The rearrangement uses TRBV6-5 and TRBJ2-7, with D maybe TRBD2 (6 bases). Germline V gene lookup returns CDR1 MNHEY and CDR2 SVGAGI. The CDR3 is made up of 14 amino acids. The ends were cut back, 6 bases at V and 7 bases at J, with 19 bases in the middle. The chain's CDR3 is CASSAGLGSGEQYF. The CDR3 coding sequence is TGTGCCAGCAGCGCGGGATTAGGTTCGGGTGAGCAGTACTTC.

The chain recombines TRBV5-1 with TRBJ2-7; D perhaps matches TRBD1 (6 bases). Germline loops: CDR1 SGHRS, CDR2 YFSETQ. V shed 3 bases and J shed 6 bases, with 16 bases lying between them. The CDR3 is 14 residues long. The chain's CDR3 is CASSSGTPSAEQYF. The CDR3 DNA sequence: TGCGCCAGCAGCTCTGGGACACCCTCCGCCGAGCAGTACTTC.

This clone was counted once. The gene calls are TRBV15 and TRBJ1-5; 9 bases match TRBD1. In germline, CDR1 is LNHNV, CDR2 YYDKDF (reference sequence). After removal of 0 bases from V and 2 bases from J, the junction contained 8 bases not matched to a gene. The CDR3 contains 18 residues. The CDR3 spells CATSRDQGTGFGNQPQHF. The CDR3, as DNA: TGTGCCACCAGCAGAGATCAGGGGACAGGGTTCGGCAATCAGCCCCAGCATTTT.

The V gene is TRBV18, the J gene TRBJ1-1, with D possibly TRBD1 on 5 matching bases. This CDR3 has 14 amino acids. Trimming left V 4 bases short and J 5 bases short, with 14 bases between. Germline CDR1 reads KGHSH; CDR2 reads LQKENI. CDR3 amino acids: CASSQRDFPTEAFF. CDR3 nucleotides: TGTGCCAGCTCACAGAGGGACTTTCCGACTGAAGCTTTCTTT.

This chain's CDR3 is CASSVSSNQPQHF. CDR3 sequence (DNA): TGTGCCAGCAGCGTAAGCTCAAATCAGCCCCAGCATTTT. The rearrangement uses TRBV9 and TRBJ1-5; D gene uncertain. Germline V lookup: CDR1 SGDLS, CDR2 YYNGEE. The CDR3 spans 13 residues. V lost 1 base to trimming and J lost 4 bases, with 6 bases between them.

The V call is TRBV23-1, the J call TRBJ2-7; 10 nucleotides align to TRBD1. TRBV23-1 carries the ORF label, with uncertain function. Germline trimming cut 0 bases from V and 1 base from J; bases unmatched to any gene: 9. This CDR3 comprises 18 residues. CDR3 nucleotides: TGCGCCAGCAGTCAATCGGGGCACCGGGACAGGGGATCCTACGAGCAGTACTTC. Translating it yields CASSQSGHRDRGSYEQYF.

The V call is TRBV6-5, the J call TRBJ1-2; 12 nucleotides agree with TRBD1. CDR3 length equals 15 residues. V shed 2 bases and J 6 bases; nucleotides not matched to a gene: 4. Germline-derived CDR1 and CDR2 are MNHEY and SVGAGI. This CDR3 is CASSYAGTGGDGYTF. DNA of the CDR3: TGTGCCAGCAGTTACGCCGGGACAGGGGGCGATGGCTACACCTTC.

This clone was counted only a few times. Distinct nucleotide sequences in the sample also encode this CDR3. This chain uses TRBV5-1 with TRBJ2-3; 10 bases align to TRBD1. The CDR3 extends over 15 amino acids. With 3 bases clipped from V and 3 bases from J, the junction kept 4 bases outside the gene matches. From germline, CDR1 is SGHRS and CDR2 YFSETQ. The CDR3 loop reads CASSSGQGVTDTQYF. The CDR3 nucleotides are TGCGCCAGCAGCTCCGGACAGGGGGTTACAGATACGCAGTATTTT.

The chain employs TRBV29-1 and TRBJ1-2, with D maybe TRBD1 (6 bases). The CDR3 contains 14 residues. Germline CDR1 SQVTM, CDR2 ANQGSEA. V was trimmed by 6 bases and J by 6 bases, leaving 20 bases between them. Written as DNA, the CDR3 is TGCAGCGTGGTCAGGGGAATGGCGGAGGATGGCTACACCTTC. Translated, it gives CSVVRGMAEDGYTF. The whole variable domain, remainder taken from reference TRBV29-1 and TRBJ1-2, is SAVISQKPSRDICQRGTSLTIQCQVDSQVTMMFWYRQQPGQSLTLIATANQGSEATYESGFVIDKFPISRPNLTFSTLTVSNMSPEDSSIYLCSVVRGMAEDGYTFGSGTRLTVV.

CDR3 nucleotides: TGCGCCAGCAGACCCACAGCGAACACTGAAGCTTTCTTT. This encodes CASRPTANTEAFF. V and J are TRBV5-1 and TRBJ1-1; D uncertain. Trimming cost V 5 bases and J 1 base, with 9 bases left between them. The CDR3 has 13 amino acids. The V gene's germline CDR1 is SGHRS and CDR2 YFSETQ. Drawing the rest from reference TRBV5-1 and TRBJ1-1, the complete variable domain is KAGVTQTPRYLIKTRGQQVTLSCSPISGHRSVSWYQQTPGQGLQFLFEYFSETQRNKGNFPGRFSGRQFSNSRSEMNVSTLELGDSALYLCASRPTANTEAFFGQGTRLTVV.

This clone appeared once. V usage is TRBV5-1 and J usage is TRBJ1-5; perhaps TRBD1 as D (6 bases). Germline V lookup: CDR1 SGHRS, CDR2 YFSETQ. Trimming pared 5 bases from V and 4 bases from J, leaving 16 bases between. This CDR3 region has 15 residues. CDR3 nucleotides: TGCGCCAGCAGAATCTTACCAGGGGCTAATCAGCCCCAGCATTTT. Translated: CASRILPGANQPQHF.

The J gene is TRBJ2-7, the V gene TRBV29-1; D possibly corresponds to TRBD1 (5 bases). The V gene's germline CDR1 is SQVTM and CDR2 ANQGSEA. The CDR3 extends over 12 amino acids. The V end was cut by 0 bases, the J end by 6 bases, with 9 bases between. The CDR3 loop reads CSVEDLRAEQYF. The CDR3 DNA reads TGCAGCGTTGAAGACCTCAGGGCCGAGCAGTACTTC.

This clone was picked up one time. The chain links TRBV5-1 to TRBJ1-1, with 8 nucleotides matching TRBD1. From germline, CDR1 is SGHRS and CDR2 YFSETQ. J gave up 4 bases and V 6 bases, and 8 bases lay outside the gene matches. The CDR3 consists of 14 residues. The CDR3 DNA sequence: TGCGCCAGCAAAAGTCAGGGGGCGGCCACTGAAGCTTTCTTT. It specifies CASKSQGAATEAFF.

This chain links TRBV9 with TRBJ1-1; D gene ambiguous. Germline V gene lookup returns CDR1 SGDLS and CDR2 YYNGEE. The CDR3 covers 14 residues. Trimming left V 5 bases short and J 1 base short, with 12 bases between. CDR3 residues: CASSPREGNTEAFF. DNA for the CDR3: TGTGCCAGCAGTCCCCGCGAGGGGAACACTGAAGCTTTCTTT.

The rearrangement links TRBV4-3 to TRBJ2-2; 10 nucleotides line up with TRBD2. This CDR3 has 15 amino acids. V was clipped by 4 bases and J by 8 bases; unmatched bases: 7. Germline V lookup: CDR1 LGHNA, CDR2 YSLEER. The CDR3 nucleotides read TGCGCCAGCAGCCTCGAGCGGGGGGGCCCTGGGGAGCTGTTTTTT. Translated: CASSLERGGPGELFF.

The CDR3 is CASSLQGVAADTQYF. As DNA, the CDR3 is TGCGCCAGCAGCTTACAGGGGGTGGCTGCAGATACGCAGTATTTT. The chain joins TRBV5-1 to TRBJ2-3; 8 bases are shared with TRBD1. Trimming at V came to 2 bases and at J to 4 bases, leaving 6 bases not matched to a gene. Germline loops: CDR1 SGHRS, CDR2 YFSETQ. The CDR3 runs 15 residues.